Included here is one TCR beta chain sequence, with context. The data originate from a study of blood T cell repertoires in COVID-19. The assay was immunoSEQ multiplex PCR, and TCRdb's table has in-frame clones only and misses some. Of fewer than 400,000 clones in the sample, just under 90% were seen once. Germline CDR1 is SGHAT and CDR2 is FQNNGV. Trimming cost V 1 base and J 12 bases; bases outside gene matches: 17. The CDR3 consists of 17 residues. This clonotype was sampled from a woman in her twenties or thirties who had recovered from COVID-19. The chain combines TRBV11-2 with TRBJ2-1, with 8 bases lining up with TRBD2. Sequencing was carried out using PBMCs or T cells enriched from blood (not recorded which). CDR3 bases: TGTGCCAGCAGCTTAGTTGTGGGACTAGAGGGCATCCGGGGGCAGTTCTTC. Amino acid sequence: CASSLVVGLEGIRGQFF.